This T cell receptor beta chain was sequenced for a study of long-term antiretroviral therapy in people with HIV. Germline assignment: CDR1 GTSNPN and CDR2 SVGIG (reference sequence). The length of the CDR3 is 15 residues. Trimming removed 0 bases at V and 0 bases at J, with 10 bases between. Version v3.0 of the immunoSEQ assay was performed at survey level. Sequencing was performed with immunoSEQ multiplex PCR; in TCRdb, only in-frame clones are kept and a portion is missing. The data contain fewer than 30,000 clones, about four fifths of them seen just once; the ten biggest clones take up roughly 5.7%.

The clonotype originates from a man aged 30 to 39 with HIV. V usage is TRBV30 and J usage is TRBJ2-3; D tentatively fits TRBD1 or TRBD2 (5 bases each). Material: unsorted PBMCs, obtained 0.7 years before starting antiretroviral therapy. The CDR3, as DNA: TGTGCCTGGAGTGTGAGGGCAGGGAGCACAGATACGCAGTATTTT. Translating gives CAWSVRAGSTDTQYF.